This paragraph reports one TCR beta chain. Antigen: not known. This CDR3 spans 14 amino acids. V lost 11 bases, J lost 4 bases, and 13 bases stayed unmatched. Germline V gene lookup returns CDR1 SNHLY and CDR2 FYNNEI. This record belongs to a study of T cell repertoires in cytomegalovirus infection. Findings and limits, study-wide: The study found HLA-C-restricted CMV-specific TCR beta clonotypes dominating the ex vivo response.

MiXCR was run by TCRdb on the reads, yielding one entry per CDR3 protein. The table has approximately 590,000 distinct CDR3 sequences, 40% seen once. This sequence originates from a human donor in good health (CMV status not recorded). Some clones in this sample may be carry-over from other donors' samples. This chain connects TRBV2 to TRBJ1-2; 7 nucleotides line up with TRBD1. This specimen consisted of cultured PBMCs, obtained from culture after CMV antigen stimulation. CDR3 region: CASPREGASYGYTF. CDR3 DNA: TGTGCCTCTCCCAGAGAGGGGGCCAGCTATGGCTACACCTTC.